Listed here is a single T cell receptor (beta chain). The antigen remains undetermined. Researchers generated TCR beta cDNA from approximately 520 ng of total RNA, relying on a constant-region primer. Three nested multiplex PCR rounds, a slightly modified ARM-PCR, produced the libraries for TCR beta. Researchers ran the first two PCR rounds for around 10 cycles each with TRBV1-TRBV30 forward primers and a C-beta reverse primer. Each CDR3 protein gets one entry after TCRdb re-called the multiplex PCR reads with MiXCR. The sample lists fewer than 200,000 distinct CDR3 sequences, 85% occurring once. The sample belongs to a study of tumor-infiltrating lymphocytes in primary liver carcinoma. Study-level information: Stage T1-T3 N0M0 tumors measured about 4 to 10 cm at most. The number of productive TCRbeta reads per sample ranged from roughly 3.65 to 7.5 million and was similar across tissue types. Whole-study results and caveats: Only about 7.5-24% of top clones were detected in all five tumor regions.

RNA and DNA were co-extracted from around 18-30 mg of unsorted bulk tissue. Germline CDR1 reads SQVTM; CDR2 reads ANQGSEA. After removal of 5 bases from V and 7 bases from J, the junction contained 5 bases not matched to a gene. The CDR3 loop spans 12 amino acids. This clonotype was sampled from a middle-aged man with primary liver carcinoma and hepatitis B virus infection. The chain carries TRBV29-1 and TRBJ1-5; 7 positions match TRBD1. Material for sequencing was tumor tissue from primary liver carcinoma. In DNA form, the CDR3 reads TGCAGCGTTTTGGAACAGGGGCAGCCCCAGCATTTT. Encoded protein: CSVLEQGQPQHF.